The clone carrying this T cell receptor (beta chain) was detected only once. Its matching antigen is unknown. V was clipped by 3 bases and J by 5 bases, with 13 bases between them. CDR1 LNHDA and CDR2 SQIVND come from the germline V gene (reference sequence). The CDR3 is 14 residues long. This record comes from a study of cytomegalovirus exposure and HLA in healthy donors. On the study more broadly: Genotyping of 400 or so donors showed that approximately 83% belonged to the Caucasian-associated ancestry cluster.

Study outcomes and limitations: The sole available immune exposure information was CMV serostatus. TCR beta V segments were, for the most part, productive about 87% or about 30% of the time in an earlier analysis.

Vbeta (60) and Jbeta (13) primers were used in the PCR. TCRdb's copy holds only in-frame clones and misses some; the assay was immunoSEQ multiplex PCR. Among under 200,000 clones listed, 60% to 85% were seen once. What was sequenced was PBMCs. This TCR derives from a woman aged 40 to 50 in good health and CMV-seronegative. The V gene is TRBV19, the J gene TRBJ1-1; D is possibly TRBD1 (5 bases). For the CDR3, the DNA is TGTGCCAGTAGTATTGGGACGGGAGGGACTGAAGCTTTCTTT. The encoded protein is CASSIGTGGTEAFF.